These 13 T cell receptor beta chains were sequenced from one sample in a study of PD-1 blockade in mismatch repair-deficient tumors. Sequenced by immunoSEQ multiplex PCR; TCRdb stores in-frame clones only, minus some. The table shows about 79,000 clones, with 65% to 85% occurring only once. This material consisted of peripheral blood, taken 44 weeks after starting pembrolizumab. These TCRs come from an adult with mismatch repair-deficient cancer.

This chain links TRBV6-5 with TRBJ2-7; 7 nucleotides align to TRBD2. The CDR3 consists of 12 residues. Germline trimming cut 4 bases from V and 5 bases from J; bases unmatched to any gene: 2. Germline CDR1 is MNHEY and CDR2 is SVGAGI. The CDR3 here is CASSLGGDEQYF. CDR3 DNA: TGTGCCAGCAGTTTGGGGGGGGACGAGCAGTACTTC.

The chain employs TRBV11-2 and TRBJ2-1, with TRBD2 as a possible D gene (7 bases). The V end lost 4 bases, the J end lost 12 bases, and 16 bases lay between the germline ends. The germline V gene has CDR1 SGHAT and CDR2 FQNNGV. This CDR3 region has 13 residues. CDR3 region: CASSSGGTGSQFF. The CDR3 DNA sequence: TGTGCCAGCAGCTCGGGGGGCACCGGATCGCAGTTCTTC.

In regard to this clone: Other nucleotide sequences from this sample produce the same CDR3. The CDR3 spells CASSQYNEQFF. The CDR3 region has the DNA TGTGCCAGCAGTCAGTACAATGAGCAGTTCTTC. The chain couples TRBV6-5 to TRBJ2-1, with no clear D. This CDR3 contains 11 residues. CDR1 and CDR2 (germline): MNHEY, SVGAGI. V lost 5 bases to trimming and J lost 4 bases, with 3 bases between them.

The chain has TRBV11-3 and TRBJ2-7, with 7 bases identical to TRBD1. The CDR3 sequence is 15 residues long. Germline loops: CDR1 SGHNT, CDR2 YENEEA. V was pared by 1 base and J by 4 bases, with 7 bases of the junction left unmatched. Here the CDR3 reads CASSLGAGGTYEQYF. The CDR3 bases are TGTGCCAGCAGCTTAGGAGCAGGGGGAACATACGAGCAGTACTTC. The full variable domain, its missing parts supplied by reference TRBV11-3 and TRBJ2-7, is EAGVVQSPRYKIIEKKQPVAFWCNPISGHNTLYWYLQNLGQGPELLIRYENEEAVDDSQLPKDRFSAERLKGVDSTLKIQPAELGDSAVYLCASSLGAGGTYEQYFGPGTRLTVT.

V and J are TRBV4-1 and TRBJ2-7, with unresolved D. This CDR3 has 14 amino acids. Per germline, CDR1 MGHRA and CDR2 YSYEKL. V lost 0 bases, J lost 4 bases, and 10 bases lay in between. CDR3 DNA sequence: TGCGCCAGCAGCCAAGATATTGGGTTGTACGAGCAGTACTTC. It is translated as CASSQDIGLYEQYF.

This clone has only a few counts. The chain has TRBV7-2 and TRBJ1-3; no definite D call. Between the trimmed V and J ends, which lost 3 bases and 0 bases, there was a span of 3 bases. In germline, CDR1 is SGHTA, CDR2 FQGNSA. CDR3 length equals 13 residues. The CDR3 DNA reads TGTGCCAGCAGCTTGACCTCTGGAAACACCATATATTTT. The encoded protein is CASSLTSGNTIYF.

J is TRBJ2-5 and V is TRBV2; perhaps TRBD1 as D (5 bases). Germline assignment: CDR1 SNHLY and CDR2 FYNNEI. There are 15 residues in the CDR3. V was clipped by 2 bases and J by 1 base, with 11 bases between them. The CDR3: CASSEIGQGQETQYF. The DNA for the CDR3 is TGTGCCAGCAGTGAAATCGGCCAGGGCCAAGAGACCCAGTACTTC. Using reference TRBV2 and TRBJ2-5 for the parts outside the CDR3, the full variable domain is EPEVTQTPSHQVTQMGQEVILRCVPISNHLYFYWYRQILGQKVEFLVSFYNNEISEKSEIFDDQFSVERPDGSNFTLKIRSTKLEDSAMYFCASSEIGQGQETQYFGPGTRLLVL.

The chain has TRBV6-1 and TRBJ2-1; TRBD1 matches 7 bases. V shed 10 bases, J shed 2 bases, and the junction held 5 bases outside the gene matches. This CDR3 region has 13 residues. The germline CDR1 and CDR2 sequences are MNHNS and SASEGT. The CDR3 DNA follows: TGTGCCACCACCGGGACAGCCTACAATGAGCAGTTCTTC. Protein: CATTGTAYNEQFF.

The chain links TRBV15 to TRBJ2-1; 16 bases agree with TRBD2. CDR1 LNHNV and CDR2 YYDKDF come from the germline V gene (reference sequence). Losses at the gene ends were 5 bases for V and 13 bases for J; bases not matched to a gene: 11. This CDR3 has 16 residues. CDR3 bases: TGTGCCACCAGCTCCCATGGGACTAGCGGGAGGGTCGATCAGTTCTTC. Residues: CATSSHGTSGRVDQFF.

This chain uses TRBV7-3 with TRBJ2-1; TRBD2 matches 12 bases. Germline V gene data show CDR1 as SGHTA and CDR2 as FQGTGA. The V gene end was trimmed by 5 bases and the J gene end by 10 bases; junction bases not matched to a gene: 6. There are 14 residues in the CDR3. CDR3 region: CASSTGLAGGEQFF. The CDR3 region has the DNA TGTGCCAGCAGCACGGGACTAGCGGGTGGAGAGCAGTTCTTC.

The chain couples TRBV5-4 to TRBJ2-1, with D maybe TRBD2 (5 bases). The germline CDR1 and CDR2 sequences are SGHNT and YYREEE (reference sequence). The ends were cut back, 0 bases at V and 1 base at J, with 8 bases in the middle. CDR3 size: 15 residues. The CDR3 protein is CASSLGRDSYNEQFF. CDR3 DNA: TGTGCCAGCAGCTTGGGTCGGGATTCCTACAATGAGCAGTTCTTC.

Worth noting for this clone: The same CDR3 also results from other DNA sequences found in this sample. V and J are TRBV19 and TRBJ1-1, with D possibly being TRBD1 (6 bases). Deletions cut 6 bases from V and 3 bases from J, with 11 bases between. Per the germline V gene, CDR1 is LNHDA and CDR2 is SQIVND (reference sequence). The CDR3 length is 13 residues. CDR3 nucleotides: TGTGCCAGTAGCGTTAAGGGGGACACTGAAGCTTTCTTT. Protein sequence: CASSVKGDTEAFF.

The rearrangement joins TRBV5-1 to TRBJ1-1; D possibly corresponds to TRBD1 (5 bases). Deletions cut 4 bases from V and 6 bases from J, with 16 bases between. This CDR3 has 14 residues. Per germline, CDR1 SGHRS and CDR2 YFSETQ. DNA for the CDR3: TGCGCCAGCAGCCACCCAACAGGAGGGGCTGAAGCTTTCTTT. Protein: CASSHPTGGAEAFF.